The 19 T cell receptor beta chains listed next were all sequenced from one sample in a study of cytomegalovirus exposure and HLA in healthy donors. It was with 60 Vbeta and 13 Jbeta primers that the PCR ran. Method: immunoSEQ multiplex PCR; TCRdb's copy keeps in-frame clones and lacks some. The sample includes roughly 150,000 clones, roughly three quarters seen only once; the top ten take 2% to 2.5%. The sample was PBMCs. These receptors were obtained from a man aged 25-40 years in good health and CMV-seronegative.

V is TRBV11-2 and J is TRBJ2-3; the match to TRBD2 covers 8 bases. CDR1 and CDR2 (germline): SGHAT, FQNNGV. V lost 5 bases and J lost 2; bases outside the gene matches: 15. The CDR3 is 18 residues long. The CDR3 DNA reads TGTGCCAGCAGCCGAGGGGCGAGCGGGAGCGGGGACACAGATACGCAGTATTTT. Its protein product is CASSRGASGSGDTDTQYF.

The CDR3: CASSPGTGGTGGKLFF. Written as DNA, the CDR3 is TGTGCCAGCAGCCCGGGGACAGGCGGGACCGGAGGAAAACTGTTTTTT. This chain uses TRBV13 with TRBJ1-4; 8 bases are shared with TRBD1. The CDR3 runs to 16 residues. Germline CDR1 and CDR2: PRHDT and FYEKMQ (reference sequence). V shed 5 bases, J shed 10 bases, and the junction held 15 bases outside the gene matches.

The CDR3 DNA reads as TGTGCCAGCAGGGGCTACTATGGCTACACCTTC. Its protein product is CASRGYYGYTF. The chain couples TRBV28 to TRBJ1-2; D unclear. The CDR3 length is 11 residues. Germline loops: CDR1 MDHEN, CDR2 SYDVKM. V lost 6 bases and J 3 bases, leaving 5 bases between the germline ends.

The chain links TRBV5-1 to TRBJ2-1; D call uncertain. There are 15 residues in the CDR3. Trimming shortened V by 0 bases and J by 5 bases, and 12 bases separated the two germline ends. Per the germline V gene, CDR1 is SGHRS and CDR2 is YFSETQ. The CDR3: CASSLAGPRNNEQFF. CDR3 in DNA: TGCGCCAGCAGCTTGGCCGGTCCTCGAAACAATGAGCAGTTCTTC. The full variable domain, with the rest looked up from reference TRBV5-1 and TRBJ2-1, is KAGVTQTPRYLIKTRGQQVTLSCSPISGHRSVSWYQQTPGQGLQFLFEYFSETQRNKGNFPGRFSGRQFSNSRSEMNVSTLELGDSALYLCASSLAGPRNNEQFFGPGTRLTVL.

The gene calls are TRBV30 and TRBJ1-5, with D unresolved. The CDR3 runs to 14 residues. CDR1 and CDR2 from the germline V gene are GTSNPN and SVGIG (reference sequence). V was pared by 0 bases and J by 4 bases, with 10 bases between. As DNA, the CDR3 is TGTGCCTGGAGTGTGAACAACCCTAATCAGCCCCAGCATTTT. It encodes CAWSVNNPNQPQHF.

The chain is built from TRBV2 and TRBJ1-1; 8 positions match TRBD1. The germline V gene has CDR1 SNHLY and CDR2 FYNNEI. This CDR3 region has 14 residues. Trimming removed 2 bases from V and 11 bases from J; junction bases left unmatched: 10. The chain's CDR3 is CASSEIWGTGDAFF. The DNA for the CDR3 is TGTGCCAGCAGTGAAATCTGGGGGACAGGCGACGCTTTCTTT. Combining the CDR3 with reference TRBV2 and TRBJ1-1 gives the whole variable domain EPEVTQTPSHQVTQMGQEVILRCVPISNHLYFYWYRQILGQKVEFLVSFYNNEISEKSEIFDDQFSVERPDGSNFTLKIRSTKLEDSAMYFCASSEIWGTGDAFFGQGTRLTVV.

The rearrangement links TRBV28 to TRBJ1-5, with TRBD1 as a possible D gene (5 bases). V dropped 8 bases and J dropped 2 bases, with 19 bases sitting between them. Germline V lookup: CDR1 MDHEN, CDR2 SYDVKM. The length of the CDR3 is 16 residues. The CDR3 here is CASSPGGRGGNQPQHF. CDR3 DNA: TGTGCCAGCTCCCCCGGGGGGAGAGGCGGCAATCAGCCCCAGCATTTT.

This sequence joins TRBV30 and TRBJ1-1; 10 positions agree with TRBD1. The germline gives CDR1 GTSNPN, CDR2 SVGIG (reference sequence). This CDR3 has 14 amino acids. With V trimmed by 8 bases and J by 5 bases, 11 bases remained unmatched. CDR3 in DNA: TGTGCCGGAAACCGGGACAGGGGTAGGACTGAAGCTTTCTTT. This codes for CAGNRDRGRTEAFF.

Points on this clone: The junction departs from the called germline gene at one end, perhaps through a read error. The chain combines TRBV10-3 with TRBJ2-7; 7 nucleotides align to TRBD1. Germline CDR1 is ENHRY and CDR2 is SYGVKD. This CDR3 comprises 16 residues. For the CDR3, the DNA is TGCGCCTCCGAAAAGGGGGCGCTCGAGGGAAACTACGAGCAGTACTTC. It encodes CASEKGALEGNYEQYF.

This clone was counted a single time. The chain combines TRBV7-2 with TRBJ2-1; 10 bases agree with TRBD2. Germline V gives CDR1 SGHTA, CDR2 FQGNSA. The trim removed 2 bases at V and 9 bases at J, leaving 7 bases unmatched. The CDR3 spans 15 residues. The CDR3 loop is CASSLRPSGSPEQFF. CDR3 nucleotide sequence: TGTGCCAGCAGCTTACGCCCTAGCGGGAGCCCTGAGCAGTTCTTC.

This clone was seen a single time. CDR3 in amino acids: CANSDRGNQPQHF. Here the CDR3 DNA reads TGTGCCAACTCGGACAGGGGGAATCAGCCCCAGCATTTT. The chain is built from TRBV28 and TRBJ1-5; TRBD1 agrees at 10 bases. V was pared by 10 bases and J by 4 bases, with 4 bases of the junction left unmatched. Germline CDR1 MDHEN, CDR2 SYDVKM. The CDR3 consists of 13 residues.

The rearrangement uses TRBV5-4 and TRBJ2-7; 9 positions match TRBD2. The CDR3 loop spans 16 amino acids. J lost 4 bases, V lost 4 bases, and 12 bases had no gene match. Germline V CDR1 and CDR2: SGHNT, YYREEE (reference sequence). The CDR3 sequence is CASSGDSGSSMYEQYF. The DNA of the CDR3 is TGTGCCAGCAGCGGGGATAGCGGGAGCAGTATGTACGAGCAGTACTTC.

This chain joins TRBV10-3 and TRBJ2-3; D is perhaps TRBD2 (6 bases). The germline CDR1 and CDR2 sequences are ENHRY and SYGVKD. V lost 3 bases to trimming and J lost 0 bases, with 16 bases between them. The CDR3 has 17 amino acids. CDR3 in DNA: TGTGCCATCAGTGACCCCGTGGGGGAGGTTAGCACAGATACGCAGTATTTT. It is translated as CAISDPVGEVSTDTQYF.

This chain connects TRBV28 to TRBJ2-7; D uncertain. Looked up from germline, CDR1 is MDHEN and CDR2 is SYDVKM. V was pared by 6 bases and J by 6 bases, with 9 bases between. The CDR3 covers 11 residues. This chain's CDR3 is CASSLGAEQYF. The CDR3 bases are TGTGCCAGCAGCCTAGGAGCCGAGCAGTACTTC.

In its sample, this clone was seen once. The genes are TRBV6-5 and TRBJ2-1; 9 bases are shared with TRBD2. With 1 base clipped from V and 7 bases from J, the junction kept 5 bases outside the gene matches. Germline V gives CDR1 MNHEY, CDR2 SVGAGI. This CDR3 region has 15 residues. DNA for the CDR3: TGTGCCAGCAGTTACTTTAGCGGGAGAGGGAATGAGCAGTTCTTC. Amino acids: CASSYFSGRGNEQFF.

This chain links TRBV7-3 with TRBJ2-1; 9 nucleotides match TRBD2. J gave up 7 bases and V 2 bases, and 6 bases lay outside the gene matches. The CDR3 is 15 residues long. From germline, CDR1 is SGHTA and CDR2 FQGTGA. The CDR3: CASSLAGGLGNEQFF. In DNA, the CDR3 is TGTGCCAGCAGCTTAGCGGGAGGGCTGGGGAATGAGCAGTTCTTC.

The V and J genes are TRBV27 and TRBJ2-3, with TRBD2 matching 9 bases. The CDR3 has 15 amino acids. Germline trimming cut 7 bases from V and 6 bases from J; bases unmatched to any gene: 11. Germline CDR1 is MNHEY and CDR2 is SMNVEV (reference sequence). The CDR3 coding sequence is TGTGCCAGCAACAGAGCGGGAGGAGGATCGGATACGCAGTATTTT. Amino acid sequence: CASNRAGGGSDTQYF.

The rearrangement joins TRBV12-5 to TRBJ2-1, with D possibly TRBD1 on 6 matching bases. Germline loops: CDR1 LGHNT, CDR2 FRNRAP. CDR3 size: 15 residues. Deletions cut 9 bases from V and 9 bases from J, with 24 bases between. CDR3 sequence (DNA): TGTGCTAGGAATTCCGGGACATCGAGGTTGGTTGAGCAGTTCTTC. Translation gives CARNSGTSRLVEQFF.

This clone was seen a few times. The chain carries TRBV2 and TRBJ2-5; TRBD1 aligns across 9 bases. Germline trimming cut 6 bases from V and 2 bases from J; bases unmatched to any gene: 7. The CDR3 is made up of 15 amino acids. Germline assignment: CDR1 SNHLY and CDR2 FYNNEI. The CDR3 bases are TGTGCCAGCAGGGGACAGGGCTTCAGGCAAGAGACCCAGTACTTC. It specifies CASRGQGFRQETQYF.